The rows below give T cell receptor beta chains drawn from one sample of a study of vaccination and CD4 T cells after COVID-19. TCRdb re-derived calls from the PCR reads in MiXCR, one entry per CDR3 protein. This table holds under 5,500 distinct CDR3 sequences, approximately 22% found once. Their recognized antigens are unknown. Input material: CD4+ T cells from blood, cultured in vitro. The receptors originated from a human donor who had recovered from COVID-19. The CDR3 runs from the conserved cysteine through the conserved F or W. The order of the fields is clone size, D gene, CDR3 length, V gene, J gene, CDR3 DNA, CDR3 protein. A D gene is named only where the DNA matches it firmly. Clone size, where shown, is once, few, many, or a class for clones that have expanded.

few,TRBD2,15,TRBV11-2,TRBJ2-5,TGTGCCAGCAGCTTATGGACGGGGGGGCAAGAGACCCAGTACTTC,CASSLWTGGQETQYF
NA,NA,14,TRBV29-1,TRBJ2-1,TGCAGCGTTGGGCCCTTGAACAGGTACAATGAGCAGTTCTTC,CSVGPLNRYNEQFF
few,NA,14,TRBV6-1,TRBJ1-4,TGTGCCAGCAGTGGAGGGATGCGGTATGAAAAACTGTTTTTT,CASSGGMRYEKLFF
NA,NA,20,TRBV6-1,TRBJ2-6,TGTGCCAGCAGAGGGGGGAGTGAGATTCGACAAACCGCTGGGGCCAACGTCCTGACTTTC,CASRGGSEIRQTAGANVLTF
few,NA,16,TRBV19,TRBJ2-2,TGTGCCAGTAGTATAGTGGGGGCAGCGAACACCGGGGAGCTGTTTTTT,CASSIVGAANTGELFF
NA,NA,16,TRBV7-9,TRBJ1-1,TGTGCCAGCAGCCCGAAAGGGACACAAGCGAACACTGAAGCTTTCTTT,CASSPKGTQANTEAFF
NA,TRBD2,15,TRBV7-2,TRBJ2-7,TGTGCCAGCAGCCGCGGCGGGGGGGGGTCCTACGAGCAGTACTTC,CASSRGGGGSYEQYF
NA,TRBD1,16,TRBV15,TRBJ2-1,TGTGCCACCAGCACAGGGGGTACCCACTCCTACAATGAGCAGTTCTTC,CATSTGGTHSYNEQFF
NA,TRBD2,18,TRBV19,TRBJ2-2,TGTGCCAGTAGTTCTAAACTAGCGGGGCCGCGAGGCACCGGGGAGCTGTTTTTT,CASSSKLAGPRGTGELFF
NA,NA,13,TRBV19,TRBJ1-2,TGTGCCAGTACTATACGGGGTAACTATGGCTACACCTTC,CASTIRGNYGYTF
few,NA,14,TRBV5-8,TRBJ1-2,TGTGCCAGCAGCTTGACAGGGCAAAACTATGGCTACACCTTC,CASSLTGQNYGYTF
NA,TRBD2,15,TRBV18,TRBJ2-5,TGTGCCAGCTCACCACCCGGGACTAGCGGATGGACCCAGTACTTC,CASSPPGTSGWTQYF
few,NA,17,TRBV14,TRBJ2-5,TGTGCCAGCAGCCAAGGAGGGCGAGCACCTCGTCAAGAGACCCAGTACTTC,CASSQGGRAPRQETQYF
medium-sized,NA,9,TRBV6-1,TRBJ1-1,TGTGCCAGCCCTCAGCGCGCTTTCTTT,CASPQRAFF
NA,NA,15,TRBV30,TRBJ1-2,TGTGCCTACATGGGGGGCGATTTAAACTACTATGGCTACACCTTC,CAYMGGDLNYYGYTF
few,NA,12,TRBV20-1,TRBJ1-5,TGCAGTGCTAGAGCGAGGAATCAGCCCCAGCATTTT,CSARARNQPQHF
few,TRBD1,15,TRBV19,TRBJ1-1,TGTGCCAGTAGTCTCCGGACAGGGATGAACACTGAAGCTTTCTTT,CASSLRTGMNTEAFF
NA,NA,12,TRBV6-1,TRBJ1-1,TGTGCCAGCGGCTTCGGGGGGACTGAAGCTTTCTTT,CASGFGGTEAFF
medium-sized,NA,15,TRBV3-1,TRBJ1-4,TGTGCCAGCAGCCAAGTCATCGGGGCTAATGAAAAACTGTTTTTT,CASSQVIGANEKLFF
few,NA,13,TRBV10-3,TRBJ1-3,TGTGCCATCACAGGGGCTACTGGAAACACCATATATTTT,CAITGATGNTIYF
few,TRBD1,14,TRBV30,TRBJ2-5,TGTGCCTGGAGTGTAAGGGCAGGGGGAGAGACCCAGTACTTC,CAWSVRAGGETQYF
medium-sized,TRBD2,14,TRBV20-1,TRBJ2-5,TGCAGTGCTAGTCTAGCGGGGTACCAAGAGACCCAGTACTTC,CSASLAGYQETQYF
NA,TRBD1,14,TRBV11-2,TRBJ2-1,TGTGCCAGCAGCTTAAGGACAGGCTCCAATGAGCAGTTCTTC,CASSLRTGSNEQFF
few,NA,14,TRBV7-2,TRBJ2-5,TGTGCCAGCAGCTCCTCTGTTAGGAGGGAGACCCAGTACTTC,CASSSSVRRETQYF
few,TRBD1,16,TRBV12-3/TRBV12-4,TRBJ2-2,TGTGCCAGCAGTTTAGACAGGACAGGGCTCACCGGGGAGCTGTTTTTT,CASSLDRTGLTGELFF
NA,NA,14,TRBV12-3/TRBV12-4,TRBJ1-2,TGTGCCAGCAGTAAGGGGGGTGGGAACTATGGCTACACCTTC,CASSKGGGNYGYTF
NA,NA,15,TRBV6-1,TRBJ2-3,TGTGCCAGCACCAGTCCTAGCGACGGGACAGATACGCAGTATTTT,CASTSPSDGTDTQYF
few,TRBD1,14,TRBV18,TRBJ1-2,TGTGCCAGCTCCCGGGGACAGGGCGACTCTGGCTACACCTTC,CASSRGQGDSGYTF
NA,NA,17,TRBV7-8,TRBJ2-3,TGTGCCAGCAGCTTAGCCCTCGCTAGCGCGAGCACAGATACGCAGTATTTT,CASSLALASASTDTQYF
few,NA,13,TRBV25-1,TRBJ2-7,TGTGCCAGCAGACACACAGGGTCCTACGAGCAGTACTTC,CASRHTGSYEQYF
NA,NA,14,TRBV6-1,TRBJ1-6,TGTGCCAGCAGTCTTCAGGGTCTTAATTCACCCCTCCACTTT,CASSLQGLNSPLHF